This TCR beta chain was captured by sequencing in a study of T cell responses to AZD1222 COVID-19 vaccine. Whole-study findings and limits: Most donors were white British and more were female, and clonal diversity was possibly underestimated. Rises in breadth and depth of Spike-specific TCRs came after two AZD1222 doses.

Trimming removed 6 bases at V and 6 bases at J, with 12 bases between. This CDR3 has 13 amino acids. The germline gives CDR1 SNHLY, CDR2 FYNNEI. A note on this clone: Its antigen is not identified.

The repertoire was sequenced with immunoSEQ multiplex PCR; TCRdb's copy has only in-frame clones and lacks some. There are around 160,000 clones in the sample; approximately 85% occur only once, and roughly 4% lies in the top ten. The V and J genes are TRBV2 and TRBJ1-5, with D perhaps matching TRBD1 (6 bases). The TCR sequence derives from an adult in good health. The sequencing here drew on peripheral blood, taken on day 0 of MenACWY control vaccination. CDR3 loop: CASRGGGGQPQHF. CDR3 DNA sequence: TGTGCCAGCAGGGGGGGCGGGGGTCAGCCCCAGCATTTT. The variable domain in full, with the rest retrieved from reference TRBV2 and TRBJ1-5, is EPEVTQTPSHQVTQMGQEVILRCVPISNHLYFYWYRQILGQKVEFLVSFYNNEISEKSEIFDDQFSVERPDGSNFTLKIRSTKLEDSAMYFCASRGGGGQPQHFGDGTRLSIL.